The clone carrying this T cell receptor beta chain was seen more than once but under ten times. Its antigen is unknown. TCRdb ran MiXCR on the reads and lists one entry per CDR3 protein. The table includes about 770,000 distinct CDR3 sequences, almost 30% detected once. This record comes from a study of T cell repertoires in cytomegalovirus infection. Study-wide background: The authors used CMV epitopes that were HLA-C-restricted (recently identified) and HLA-B-restricted (well studied). Whole-study findings and limits: CMV-specific TCR beta clonotypes restricted by HLA-C were the ones dominating the ex vivo response.

The CDR3 spans 16 residues. Germline V gene sequence: CDR1 ENHRY, CDR2 SYGVKD. Trimming took 2 bases from V and 0 from J, leaving 12 bases between them. The chain carries TRBV10-3 and TRBJ2-3, with D possibly being TRBD2 (5 bases). This TCR was recovered from a human donor in good health (CMV status not recorded). Some clones in this sample may be carry-over from other donors' samples. The material was cultured CD8+ T cells from PBMCs, obtained from culture after CMV antigen stimulation. Here the CDR3 DNA reads TGTGCCATCAGTGAGAGTAGCGACTCTAGCACAGATACGCAGTATTTT. It translates to CAISESSDSSTDTQYF.